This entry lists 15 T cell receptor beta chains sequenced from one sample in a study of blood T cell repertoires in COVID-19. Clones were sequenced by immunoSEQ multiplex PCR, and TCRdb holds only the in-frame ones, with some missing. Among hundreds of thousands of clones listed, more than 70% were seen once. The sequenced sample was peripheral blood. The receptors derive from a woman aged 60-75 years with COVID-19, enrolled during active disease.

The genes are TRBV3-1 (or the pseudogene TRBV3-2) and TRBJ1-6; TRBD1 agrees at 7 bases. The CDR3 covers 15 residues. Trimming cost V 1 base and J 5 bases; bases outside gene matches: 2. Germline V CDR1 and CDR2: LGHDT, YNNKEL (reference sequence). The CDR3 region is CASSQGQGDNSPLHF. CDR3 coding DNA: TGTGCCAGCAGCCAAGGGCAGGGGGATAATTCACCCCTCCACTTT.

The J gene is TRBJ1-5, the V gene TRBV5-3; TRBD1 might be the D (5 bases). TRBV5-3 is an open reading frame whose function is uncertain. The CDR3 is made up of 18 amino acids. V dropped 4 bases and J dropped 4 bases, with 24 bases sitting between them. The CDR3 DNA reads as TGTGCCAGAAGCCTATACTATAGGAGCACCCGGGGGAATCAGCCCCAGCATTTT. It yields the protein CARSLYYRSTRGNQPQHF.

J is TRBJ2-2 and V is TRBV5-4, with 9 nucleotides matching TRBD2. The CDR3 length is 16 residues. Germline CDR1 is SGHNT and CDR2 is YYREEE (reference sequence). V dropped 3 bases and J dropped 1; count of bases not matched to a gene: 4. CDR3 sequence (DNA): TGTGCCAGCAGCTCGCAAGCGGGGGGGAACACCGGGGAGCTGTTTTTT. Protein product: CASSSQAGGNTGELFF.

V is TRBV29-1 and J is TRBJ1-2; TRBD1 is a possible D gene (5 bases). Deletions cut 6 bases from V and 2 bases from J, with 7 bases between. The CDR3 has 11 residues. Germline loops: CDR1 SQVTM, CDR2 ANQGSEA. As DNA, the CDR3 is TGCAGCGTGTGGGGCAACTATGGCTACACCTTC. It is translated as CSVWGNYGYTF.

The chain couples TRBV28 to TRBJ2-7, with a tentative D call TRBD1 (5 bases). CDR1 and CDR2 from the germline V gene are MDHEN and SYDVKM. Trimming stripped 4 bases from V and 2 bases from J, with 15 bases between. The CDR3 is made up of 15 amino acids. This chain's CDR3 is CASSSPAGITYEQYF. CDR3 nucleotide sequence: TGTGCCAGCAGTTCCCCCGCAGGGATAACCTACGAGCAGTACTTC.

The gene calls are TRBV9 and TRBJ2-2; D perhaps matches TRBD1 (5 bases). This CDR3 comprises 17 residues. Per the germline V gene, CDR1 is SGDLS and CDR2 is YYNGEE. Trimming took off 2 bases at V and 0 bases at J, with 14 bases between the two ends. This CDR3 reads CASSVPAQGSNTGELFF. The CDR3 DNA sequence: TGTGCCAGCAGCGTCCCGGCCCAGGGTTCGAACACCGGGGAGCTGTTTTTT.

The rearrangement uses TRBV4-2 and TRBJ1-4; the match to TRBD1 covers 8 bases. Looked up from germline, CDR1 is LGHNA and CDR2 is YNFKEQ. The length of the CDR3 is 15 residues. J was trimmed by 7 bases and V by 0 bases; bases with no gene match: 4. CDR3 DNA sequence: TGTGCCAGCAGCCAAGAAGACAGGGGTGTTGAAAAACTGTTTTTT. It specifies CASSQEDRGVEKLFF.

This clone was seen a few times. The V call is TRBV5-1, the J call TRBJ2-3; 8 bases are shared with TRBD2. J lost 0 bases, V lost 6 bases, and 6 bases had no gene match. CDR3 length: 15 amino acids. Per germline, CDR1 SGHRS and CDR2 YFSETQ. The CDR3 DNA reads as TGCGCCAGCACCCGGGGGGGCGGTAGCACAGATACGCAGTATTTT. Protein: CASTRGGGSTDTQYF.

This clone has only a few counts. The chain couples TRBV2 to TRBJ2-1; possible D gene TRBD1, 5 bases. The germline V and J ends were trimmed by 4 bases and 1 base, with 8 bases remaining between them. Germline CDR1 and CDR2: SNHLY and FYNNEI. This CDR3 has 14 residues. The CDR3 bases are TGTGCCAGCAGTGTCCAGGGTTCCTACAATGAGCAGTTCTTC. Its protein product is CASSVQGSYNEQFF.

CDR3 sequence reads: CASRSTGVGNQPQHF. The CDR3 DNA is TGTGCCAGCAGAAGTACAGGGGTGGGCAATCAGCCCCAGCATTTT. The chain combines TRBV28 with TRBJ1-5, with 7 bases aligning to TRBD1. Losses at the gene ends were 6 bases for V and 2 bases for J; bases not matched to a gene: 7. The CDR3 has 15 residues. From germline, CDR1 is MDHEN and CDR2 SYDVKM.

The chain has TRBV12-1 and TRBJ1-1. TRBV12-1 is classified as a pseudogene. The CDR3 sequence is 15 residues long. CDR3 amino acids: CASSSLSPLNTEAFF. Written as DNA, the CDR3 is TGTGCCAGCAGTTCGCTGAGTCCTTTGAACACTGAAGCTTTCTTT.

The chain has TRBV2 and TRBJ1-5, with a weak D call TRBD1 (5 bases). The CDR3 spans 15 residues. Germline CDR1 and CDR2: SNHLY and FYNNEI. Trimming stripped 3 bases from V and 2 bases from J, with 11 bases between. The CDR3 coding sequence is TGTGCCAGCAGTGAGGAGGGACTGGGCAATCAGCCCCAGCATTTT. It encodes CASSEEGLGNQPQHF.

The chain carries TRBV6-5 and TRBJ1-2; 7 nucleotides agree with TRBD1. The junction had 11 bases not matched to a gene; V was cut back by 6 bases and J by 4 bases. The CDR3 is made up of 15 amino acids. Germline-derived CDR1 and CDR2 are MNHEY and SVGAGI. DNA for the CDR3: TGTGCCAGCAGCTGGGACAGTGGTTTAGGCTATGGCTACACCTTC. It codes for CASSWDSGLGYGYTF.

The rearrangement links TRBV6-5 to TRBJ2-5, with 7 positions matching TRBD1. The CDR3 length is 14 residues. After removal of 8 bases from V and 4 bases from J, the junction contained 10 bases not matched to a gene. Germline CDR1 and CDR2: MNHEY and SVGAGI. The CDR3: CASGMTGSTETQYF. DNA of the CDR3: TGTGCCAGCGGGATGACAGGGAGTACAGAGACCCAGTACTTC.

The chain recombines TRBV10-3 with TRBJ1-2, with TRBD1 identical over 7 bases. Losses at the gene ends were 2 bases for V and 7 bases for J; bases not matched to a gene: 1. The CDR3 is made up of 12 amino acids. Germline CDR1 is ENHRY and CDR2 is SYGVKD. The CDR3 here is CAISEGQAGYTF. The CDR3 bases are TGTGCCATCAGTGAGGGACAGGCTGGCTACACCTTC.